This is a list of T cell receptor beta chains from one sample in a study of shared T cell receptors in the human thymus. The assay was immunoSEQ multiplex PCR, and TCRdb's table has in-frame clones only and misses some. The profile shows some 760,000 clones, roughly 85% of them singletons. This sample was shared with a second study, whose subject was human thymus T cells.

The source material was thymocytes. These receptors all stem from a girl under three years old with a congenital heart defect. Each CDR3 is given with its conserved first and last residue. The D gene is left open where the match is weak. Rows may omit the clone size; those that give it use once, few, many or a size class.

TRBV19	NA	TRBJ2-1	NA	CASSIKVRGPHNEQFF	TGTGCCAGTAGTATAAAGGTGCGGGGGCCACACAATGAGCAGTTCTTC
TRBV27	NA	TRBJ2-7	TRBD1	CASSFKPGQGIYEQYF	TGTGCCAGCAGTTTTAAACCGGGACAGGGCATCTACGAGCAGTACTTC
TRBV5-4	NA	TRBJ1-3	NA	CASSVSGQRGNTIYF	TGTGCCAGCAGCGTTTCTGGACAGAGGGGAAACACCATATATTTT
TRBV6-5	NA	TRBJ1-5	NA	CASSYSREGGNQPQHF	TGTGCCAGCAGTTACTCGAGGGAGGGTGGCAATCAGCCCCAGCATTTT
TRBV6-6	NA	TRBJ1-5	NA	CASSYSSIIDDQPQHF	TGTGCCAGCAGTTACTCATCCATCATAGATGATCAGCCCCAGCATTTT
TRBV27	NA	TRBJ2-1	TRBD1	CASSWDRGIDEQFF	TGTGCCAGCAGTTGGGACAGGGGAATCGATGAGCAGTTCTTC
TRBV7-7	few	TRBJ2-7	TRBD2	CASRSGGPSYEQYF	TGTGCTAGCAGAAGCGGGGGGCCCTCCTACGAGCAGTACTTC
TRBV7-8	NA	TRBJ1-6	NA	CASSLLHRSYNSPLHF	TGTGCCAGCAGCCTCCTGCACCGCTCCTATAATTCCCCCCTCCACTTT
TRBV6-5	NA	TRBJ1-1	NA	CASSYSIVREHAEAFF	TGTGCCAGCAGTTACTCGATCGTCAGGGAACATGCTGAAGCTTTCTTT
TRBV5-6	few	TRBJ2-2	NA	CASSLGCEFGRSTGELFF	TGTGCCAGCAGCTTGGGTTGTGAGTTTGGGCGCTCCACCGGGGAGCTGTTTTTT
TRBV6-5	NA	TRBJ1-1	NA	CASSPDRPRTEAFF	TGTGCCAGCTCACCAGACAGGCCGCGCACTGAAGCTTTCTTT
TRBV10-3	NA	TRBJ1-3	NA	CAISPRDPRGNTIYF	TGTGCCATCAGCCCGCGGGACCCTAGGGGAAACACCATATATTTT
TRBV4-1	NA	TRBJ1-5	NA	CASSQGGGQPQHF	TGCGCCAGCAGCCAAGGGGGGGGTCAGCCCCAGCATTTT
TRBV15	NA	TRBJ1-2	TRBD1	CATSREQNRGDGYTF	TGTGCCACCAGCAGAGAGCAAAACAGGGGAGATGGCTACACCTTC
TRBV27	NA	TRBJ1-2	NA	CASVHRGGYTF	TGTGCCAGTGTCCATCGGGGAGGCTACACCTTC
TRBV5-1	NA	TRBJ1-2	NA	CASSLASKEDYGYTF	TGCGCCAGCAGCTTGGCCTCGAAAGAGGACTATGGCTACACCTTC
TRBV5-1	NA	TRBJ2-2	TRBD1	CASSSTGRRAGELFF	TGCGCCAGCAGCTCGACAGGGCGGCGCGCCGGGGAGCTGTTTTTT
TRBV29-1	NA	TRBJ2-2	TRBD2	CSARPRGGNTGELFF	TGCAGCGCCCGCCCCCGGGGGGGGAACACCGGGGAGCTGTTTTTT
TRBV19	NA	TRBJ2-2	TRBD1	CAIRTGPTGELFF	TGTGCCATCCGGACAGGGCCCACCGGGGAGCTGTTTTTT
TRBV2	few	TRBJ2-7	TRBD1	CASRTGVCEQYF	TGTGCCAGCAGAACAGGGGTCTGCGAGCAGTACTTC
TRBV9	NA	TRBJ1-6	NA	CASSELDSPLHF	TGTGCCAGCAGCGAGCTGGATTCACCCCTCCACTTT
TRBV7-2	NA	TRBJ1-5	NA	CASSFSGGVANQPQHF	TGTGCCAGCAGCTTTAGCGGGGGCGTAGCCAATCAGCCCCAGCATTTT
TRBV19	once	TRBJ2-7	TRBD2	CASSITSVPYEQYF	TGTGCCAGTAGTATCACTAGCGTTCCCTACGAGCAGTACTTC
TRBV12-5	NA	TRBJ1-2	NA	CASGLETHLSGVAGYTF	TGTGCTAGTGGTTTGGAAACCCACCTCTCAGGGGTGGCGGGCTACACCTTC
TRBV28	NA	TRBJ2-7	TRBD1	CASSFLRGLDRGQGGSPYEQYF	TGTGCCAGCAGTTTTTTACGGGGCTTGGACAGGGGGCAAGGTGGGTCTCCGTACGAGCAGTACTTC
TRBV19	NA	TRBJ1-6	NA	CASTPDTIGSNSPLHF	TGTGCCAGTACCCCTGATACCATCGGGTCGAATTCACCCCTCCACTTT
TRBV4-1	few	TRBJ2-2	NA	CASRPAGGINTGELFF	TGCGCCAGCCGCCCCGCCGGGGGAATTAACACCGGGGAGCTGTTTTTT
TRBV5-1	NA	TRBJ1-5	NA	CASSEGDGPPQHF	TGCGCCAGCAGTGAGGGGGATGGCCCGCCCCAGCATTTT
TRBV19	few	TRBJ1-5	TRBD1	CASNGHGTENQPQHF	TGTGCCAGTAATGGACATGGGACAGAAAATCAGCCCCAGCATTTT
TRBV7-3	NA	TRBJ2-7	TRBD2	CASSLGQRESSYEQYF	TGTGCCAGCAGCTTAGGGCAGCGGGAATCCTCCTACGAGCAGTACTTC
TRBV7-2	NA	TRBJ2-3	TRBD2	CASSFNRGGRGGTDTQYF	TGTGCCAGCAGCTTTAATCGGGGGGGCCGCGGTGGCACAGATACGCAGTATTTT
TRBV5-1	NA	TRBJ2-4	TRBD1	CASRPRVPTGSTSAKNIQYF	TGCGCCAGCAGGCCCCGGGTACCGACAGGGAGCACTTCTGCCAAAAACATTCAGTACTTC